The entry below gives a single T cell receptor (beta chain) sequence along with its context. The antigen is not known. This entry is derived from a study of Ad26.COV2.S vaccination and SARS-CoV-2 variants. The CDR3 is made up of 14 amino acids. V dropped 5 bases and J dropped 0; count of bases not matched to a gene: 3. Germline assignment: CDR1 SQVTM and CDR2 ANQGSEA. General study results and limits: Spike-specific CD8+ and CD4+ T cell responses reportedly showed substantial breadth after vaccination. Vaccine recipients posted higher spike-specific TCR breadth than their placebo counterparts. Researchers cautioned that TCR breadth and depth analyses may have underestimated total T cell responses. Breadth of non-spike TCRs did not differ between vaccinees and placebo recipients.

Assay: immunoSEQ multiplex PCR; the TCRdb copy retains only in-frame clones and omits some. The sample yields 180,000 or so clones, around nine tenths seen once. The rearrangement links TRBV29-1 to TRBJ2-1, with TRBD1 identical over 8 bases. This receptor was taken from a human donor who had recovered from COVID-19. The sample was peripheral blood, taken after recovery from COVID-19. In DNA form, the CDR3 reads TGCAGCGTTAGGGACAGGAGCTCCTACAATGAGCAGTTCTTC. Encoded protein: CSVRDRSSYNEQFF.